A single sample gave rise to the 4 T cell receptor beta chains below, sequenced in a study of OX40 agonist ivuxolimab in advanced cancers. Sequencing was performed with immunoSEQ multiplex PCR; in TCRdb, only in-frame clones are kept and a portion is missing. Of tens of thousands of clones detected, approximately 89% appear once; the ten largest clones hold over 0.15%. Source: CD4+ or CD8+ T cells sorted from blood, taken in a trial of the OX40 agonist ivuxolimab. The receptor set was obtained from an adult with an advanced solid tumor such as melanoma, head and neck, liver or kidney cancer.

The chain uses TRBV5-1 and TRBJ2-2, with D possibly being TRBD1 (6 bases). The V gene's germline CDR1 is SGHRS and CDR2 YFSETQ. V dropped 3 bases and J dropped 4 bases, with 13 bases sitting between them. CDR3 length: 15 residues. The CDR3 DNA reads as TGCGCCAGCAGCTCCACAGGGAAAGGCACCGGGGAGCTGTTTTTT. Translating gives CASSSTGKGTGELFF.

The genes are TRBV7-9 and TRBJ2-7, with D unclear. CDR1 is SEHNR, CDR2 FQNEAQ, per germline (reference sequence). This CDR3 contains 15 residues. The V end was cut by 5 bases, the J end by 3 bases, with 17 bases between. The CDR3 sequence: CASSPGGVHVYEQYF. The CDR3 DNA follows: TGTGCCAGCAGCCCCGGTGGAGTTCACGTCTACGAGCAGTACTTC.

The chain combines TRBV10-3 with TRBJ1-2, with D possibly TRBD1 on 6 matching bases. The CDR3 is 13 amino acids. Germline CDR1 ENHRY, CDR2 SYGVKD. Trimming left V 6 bases short and J 7 bases short, with 15 bases between. CDR3 loop: CAISTGSPAGYTF. The CDR3 DNA follows: TGTGCCATCAGCACAGGGTCTCCGGCTGGCTACACCTTC.

V gene TRBV28 combines with J gene TRBJ2-7; 11 bases fit TRBD2. The CDR3 has 15 residues. Unmatched junction bases numbered 5, after V lost 1 base and J lost 6 bases. Looked up from germline, CDR1 is MDHEN and CDR2 is SYDVKM. Here the CDR3 reads CASSLSSGRWGEQYF. CDR3 DNA: TGTGCCAGCAGTTTATCTAGCGGGAGGTGGGGCGAGCAGTACTTC.